A selection of T cell receptor beta chains follows, all from one sample in a study of blood T cell repertoires in COVID-19. Produced via immunoSEQ multiplex PCR; TCRdb's table is partial and in-frame only. Of some 200,000 clones in the sample, about 90% were seen once. Sequencing used peripheral blood. The receptors stem from a woman aged 18 to 35 who had recovered from COVID-19. CDR3s include the opening cysteine and the closing phenylalanine or tryptophan. The order of the fields is V gene, clone size, D gene, J gene, CDR3 protein, CDR3 DNA. D genes are given only for firm matches. Size tells how often a clone was seen (once, few, many) or the class of an expanded clone, and some rows leave it out.

TRBV7-8	NA	TRBD2	TRBJ2-7	CASSAQYGGLSYEQYF	TGTGCCAGCAGCGCCCAGTACGGGGGACTATCCTACGAGCAGTACTTC
TRBV5-4	once	TRBD1	TRBJ2-7	CASSPGPGTGDEQYF	TGTGCCAGCAGCCCCGGTCCCGGGACAGGGGACGAGCAGTACTTC
TRBV7-2	NA	NA	TRBJ2-2	CASSLAVQSNTGELFF	TGTGCCAGCAGCTTAGCTGTCCAATCCAACACCGGGGAGCTGTTTTTT
TRBV18	NA	NA	TRBJ1-2	CASSPPRFDRGYTF	TGTGCCAGCTCACCACCGCGGTTTGATCGTGGCTACACCTTC
TRBV7-3	NA	TRBD2	TRBJ2-2	CASSLTSGTGGELFF	TGTGCCAGCAGCTTAACTAGCGGGACGGGCGGGGAGCTGTTTTTT
TRBV5-1	NA	TRBD2	TRBJ2-1	CASLSLAGSYNEQFF	TGCGCCAGCCTCAGTCTAGCGGGCTCCTACAATGAGCAGTTCTTC
TRBV9	NA	NA	TRBJ1-1	CASSVGADLNTEAFF	TGTGCCAGCAGCGTAGGGGCAGACCTGAACACTGAAGCTTTCTTT
TRBV25-1	NA	NA	TRBJ1-1	CASSEYGARGVEAFF	TGTGCCAGCAGTGAATATGGGGCCAGGGGAGTTGAAGCTTTCTTT
TRBV7-9	NA	NA	TRBJ1-2	CASSSNGQTNYGYTF	TGTGCCAGCAGCTCCAATGGACAGACTAACTATGGCTACACCTTC
TRBV29-1	NA	NA	TRBJ1-1	CSVDSGMNTEAFF	TGCAGCGTTGATTCGGGGATGAACACTGAAGCTTTCTTT
TRBV7-3	NA	TRBD1	TRBJ2-3	CASSPGTGGAGADTQYF	TGTGCCAGCTCCCCCGGGACAGGGGGCGCCGGGGCAGATACGCAGTATTTT
TRBV25-1	NA	NA	TRBJ2-7	CASSDLYEQYF	TGTGCCAGCAGTGATCTCTACGAGCAGTACTTC
TRBV11-2	once	TRBD1	TRBJ2-7	CASRPPGQGIYEQYF	TGTGCCAGCAGACCCCCGGGACAGGGAATCTACGAGCAGTACTTC
TRBV5-1	NA	NA	TRBJ2-3	CASTWEVEDTQYF	TGCGCCAGCACCTGGGAGGTTGAAGATACGCAGTATTTT
TRBV21-1	NA	NA	TRBJ1-2	CASSIQGARGYTF	TGTGCCAGCAGCATACAGGGGGCGCGGGGCTACACCTTC
TRBV7-3	NA	NA	TRBJ2-5	CASSLIGETQYF	TGTGCCAGCAGCTTAATCGGGGAGACCCAGTACTTC
TRBV21-1	NA	NA	TRBJ2-3	CASSKVGGDHTDTQYF	TGTGCCAGCAGCAAAGTTGGGGGGGACCACACAGATACGCAGTATTTT
TRBV29-1	NA	NA	TRBJ1-1	CSVEPRVGNTEAFF	TGCAGCGTTGAACCCCGGGTCGGGAACACTGAAGCTTTCTTT
TRBV3-1/TRBV3-2	NA	TRBD1	TRBJ1-2	CASSQEYRDRGGDYGYTF	TGTGCCAGCAGCCAAGAATACCGGGACAGGGGAGGGGACTATGGCTACACCTTC
TRBV24-1	NA	NA	TRBJ2-1	CATSAVMGQGGYNEQFF	TGTGCCACCAGTGCGGTAATGGGTCAGGGAGGCTACAATGAGCAGTTCTTC
TRBV5-6	NA	TRBD2	TRBJ2-5	CASSLGRASGEDRETQYF	TGTGCCAGCAGCTTGGGAAGGGCTAGCGGGGAGGATCGAGAGACCCAGTACTTC
TRBV9	once	TRBD2	TRBJ2-3	CASCRGVGTDTQYF	TGTGCCAGCTGCCGGGGGGTAGGGACAGATACGCAGTATTTT
TRBV29-1	NA	TRBD1	TRBJ2-7	CSVEGDRATYEQYF	TGCAGCGTTGAAGGGGACAGAGCCACCTACGAGCAGTACTTC
TRBV6-2/TRBV6-3	few	NA	TRBJ2-7	CASSYQGYEQYF	TGTGCCAGCAGTTACCAGGGCTACGAGCAGTACTTC
TRBV30	NA	NA	TRBJ2-7	CAWNEETGASYEQYF	TGTGCCTGGAACGAAGAAACAGGCGCCTCCTACGAGCAGTACTTC
TRBV28	NA	NA	TRBJ1-2	CASSLMRYNVYGYTF	TGTGCCAGCAGTTTAATGAGGTACAACGTCTATGGCTACACCTTC
TRBV19	few	NA	TRBJ2-1	CASSSASSESYNEQFF	TGTGCCAGTAGTTCTGCAAGTTCGGAGTCCTACAATGAGCAGTTCTTC
TRBV4-3	NA	NA	TRBJ1-4	CASSQLQGWEKLFF	TGCGCCAGCAGCCAATTACAGGGTTGGGAAAAACTGTTTTTT
TRBV4-3	NA	TRBD2	TRBJ2-1	CASSPLLIPREGDGDEQFF	TGCGCCAGCAGCCCTTTATTGATACCGCGGGAGGGGGACGGGGATGAGCAGTTCTTC
TRBV11-2	NA	TRBD1	TRBJ2-7	CASSLYRGPSYEQYF	TGTGCCAGCAGCCTATACAGGGGGCCCTCCTACGAGCAGTACTTC
TRBV19	NA	TRBD1	TRBJ1-2	CAIRTGLGGYTF	TGTGCCATTAGGACAGGCCTTGGGGGCTACACCTTC
TRBV5-1	NA	TRBD1	TRBJ2-5	CASSSGTDHQETQYF	TGCGCCAGCAGCTCCGGGACAGACCACCAAGAGACCCAGTACTTC
TRBV19	NA	NA	TRBJ1-5	CASTTDRSNQPQHF	TGTGCCAGTACCACCGACAGAAGCAATCAGCCCCAGCATTTT
TRBV24-1	NA	TRBD2	TRBJ2-2	CATGGQRGVNLNTGELFF	TGTGCCACCGGCGGTCAACGGGGGGTAAACCTGAACACCGGGGAGCTGTTTTTT
TRBV5-1	NA	NA	TRBJ2-5	CASSVGQQAGRETQYF	TGCGCCAGCAGCGTTGGACAGCAAGCGGGAAGAGAGACCCAGTACTTC
TRBV24-1	NA	TRBD1	TRBJ2-1	CATGGGQGVVDEQFF	TGTGCCACCGGGGGAGGACAGGGGGTAGTTGATGAGCAGTTCTTC
TRBV9	NA	TRBD2	TRBJ2-2	CASSHSGRALKNTGELFF	TGTGCCAGCAGTCATAGCGGGAGGGCCCTTAAGAACACCGGGGAGCTGTTTTTT
TRBV7-2	once	NA	TRBJ1-1	CASSLQMNTEAFF	TGTGCCAGCAGCTTGCAGATGAACACTGAAGCTTTCTTT
TRBV5-1	NA	NA	TRBJ2-2	CASSYTTGTGELFF	TGCGCCAGCAGTTACACGACCGGGACCGGGGAGCTGTTTTTT
TRBV5-4	NA	NA	TRBJ2-7	CASSRQVGPYEQYF	TGTGCCAGCAGCCGACAGGTGGGACCCTACGAGCAGTACTTC
TRBV4-2	NA	TRBD2	TRBJ2-5	CASSQELAGGGRTQYF	TGTGCCAGCAGCCAAGAACTAGCGGGTGGGGGGAGGACCCAGTACTTC
TRBV5-1	NA	NA	TRBJ2-1	CASSLSNEQFF	TGCGCCAGCAGCCTCTCTAATGAGCAGTTCTTC
TRBV5-6	NA	TRBD1	TRBJ1-3	CASSLQGRSGNTIYF	TGTGCCAGCAGCCTACAGGGGCGCTCTGGAAACACCATATATTTT
TRBV27	NA	TRBD2	TRBJ2-1	CASSAGTSGWNEQFF	TGTGCCAGCAGCGCCGGGACTAGCGGATGGAATGAGCAGTTCTTC
TRBV6-5	NA	NA	TRBJ1-2	CASSYYTNYGYTF	TGTGCCAGCAGTTACTACACGAACTATGGCTACACCTTC
TRBV9	NA	TRBD1	TRBJ1-1	CASSAAGGTEAFF	TGTGCCAGCAGCGCGGCAGGGGGCACTGAAGCTTTCTTT
TRBV21-1	NA	NA	TRBJ2-7	CASSKGDSSYEQYF	TGTGCCAGCAGCAAAGGGGACAGCTCCTACGAGCAGTACTTC
TRBV4-2	NA	NA	TRBJ2-3	CASSRSLSPTDTQYF	TGTGCCAGCAGCCGATCGTTGAGCCCTACAGATACGCAGTATTTT
TRBV30	NA	TRBD2	TRBJ2-2	CAWSVLGGTNLYPGELFF	TGTGCCTGGAGTGTATTGGGGGGGACTAATCTCTACCCCGGGGAGCTGTTTTTT
TRBV4-1	NA	NA	TRBJ1-1	CASSPQGSLGTEAFF	TGCGCCAGCAGCCCTCAGGGGTCTCTGGGTACTGAAGCTTTCTTT
TRBV27	NA	TRBD2	TRBJ2-5	CASRIRLAGGSQETQYF	TGTGCCAGCAGGATCCGACTAGCGGGAGGTTCGCAAGAGACCCAGTACTTC
TRBV7-2	once	TRBD2	TRBJ2-1	CASSLIAGGPHEQFF	TGTGCCAGCAGCTTAATAGCGGGAGGGCCGCATGAGCAGTTCTTC
TRBV5-4	NA	TRBD2	TRBJ2-3	CASSLAGLAGGGTDTQYF	TGTGCCAGCAGCTTGGCGGGACTAGCGGGAGGAGGGACAGATACGCAGTATTTT
TRBV6-5	NA	NA	TRBJ1-5	CASSYSPNQPQHF	TGTGCCAGCAGTTACTCTCCAAATCAGCCCCAGCATTTT